A single sample gave rise to the 7 T cell receptor beta chains below, sequenced in a study of blood T cell repertoires in COVID-19. Clones were read by immunoSEQ multiplex PCR, and TCRdb kept only the in-frame ones, dropping some. There are tens of thousands of clones in the sample; around 82% occur only once, and around 6.3% lies in the top ten. Sequencing was carried out using peripheral blood. Receptors originate from a human donor in a cohort sampled during active COVID-19.

This sequence joins TRBV29-1 and TRBJ1-1; possible D gene TRBD1, 5 bases. CDR3 length: 13 amino acids. Germline V gene data show CDR1 as SQVTM and CDR2 as ANQGSEA. Deletions cut 6 bases from V and 2 bases from J, with 13 bases between. The CDR3 sequence is CSVTQGYNTEAFF. The CDR3, as DNA: TGCAGCGTAACCCAGGGTTATAACACTGAAGCTTTCTTT.

The count of this clone is one. V usage is TRBV6-6 and J usage is TRBJ1-1; maybe TRBD1 (6 bases). CDR1 is MNHNY and CDR2 is SVGAGI in the germline V gene (reference sequence). The V and J ends lost 7 bases and 5 bases respectively, with 17 bases between them. This CDR3 is 14 amino acids long. The CDR3 reads CASTLGGRGTEAFF. As DNA, the CDR3 is TGTGCCAGCACCCTAGGGGGGAGGGGGACTGAAGCTTTCTTT.

V and J are TRBV6-5 and TRBJ2-5; 11 nucleotides align to TRBD2. Trimming removed 6 bases from V and 3 bases from J; junction bases left unmatched: 3. The CDR3 sequence is 14 residues long. The germline gives CDR1 MNHEY, CDR2 SVGAGI. The CDR3 nucleotides are TGTGCCAGCAGACGACTAGCGGGAAAAGAGACCCAGTACTTC. Residues: CASRRLAGKETQYF.

This chain links TRBV15 with TRBJ2-1; TRBD2 matches at 11 bases. Germline lookup yields CDR1 LNHNV and CDR2 YYDKDF (reference sequence). There are 18 residues in the CDR3. V was pared by 0 bases and J by 5 bases, with 9 bases of the junction left unmatched. CDR3 coding DNA: TGTGCCACCAGCAGAGATCTAGCTAGCGGGGGGTCCCACAATGAGCAGTTCTTC. Translating gives CATSRDLASGGSHNEQFF.

The J gene is TRBJ1-1, the V gene TRBV6-5; a possible D gene is TRBD1 (5 bases). The germline V gene encodes CDR1 MNHEY and CDR2 SVGAGI. Trimming took off 6 bases at V and 4 bases at J, with 12 bases between the two ends. The CDR3 runs to 13 residues. CDR3 loop: CASRNNGGTEAFF. The CDR3 DNA reads as TGTGCCAGCAGGAACAACGGGGGCACTGAAGCTTTCTTT.

J is TRBJ1-1 and V is TRBV7-2; D might be TRBD1 (6 bases). Trimming stripped 5 bases from V and 1 base from J, with 8 bases between. The CDR3 totals 13 residues. Germline V CDR1 and CDR2: SGHTA, FQGNSA. CDR3 DNA sequence: TGTGCCAGCAGCCGGGGACAGAACACTGAAGCTTTCTTT. Its translation is CASSRGQNTEAFF.

The chain has TRBV7-2 and TRBJ2-3; D is undetermined. The CDR3 covers 12 residues. V was trimmed by 5 bases and J by 4 bases, leaving 7 bases between them. Germline lookup yields CDR1 SGHTA and CDR2 FQGNSA. DNA for the CDR3: TGTGCCAGCAGCCCCCCTTCAGATACGCAGTATTTT. It codes for CASSPPSDTQYF.